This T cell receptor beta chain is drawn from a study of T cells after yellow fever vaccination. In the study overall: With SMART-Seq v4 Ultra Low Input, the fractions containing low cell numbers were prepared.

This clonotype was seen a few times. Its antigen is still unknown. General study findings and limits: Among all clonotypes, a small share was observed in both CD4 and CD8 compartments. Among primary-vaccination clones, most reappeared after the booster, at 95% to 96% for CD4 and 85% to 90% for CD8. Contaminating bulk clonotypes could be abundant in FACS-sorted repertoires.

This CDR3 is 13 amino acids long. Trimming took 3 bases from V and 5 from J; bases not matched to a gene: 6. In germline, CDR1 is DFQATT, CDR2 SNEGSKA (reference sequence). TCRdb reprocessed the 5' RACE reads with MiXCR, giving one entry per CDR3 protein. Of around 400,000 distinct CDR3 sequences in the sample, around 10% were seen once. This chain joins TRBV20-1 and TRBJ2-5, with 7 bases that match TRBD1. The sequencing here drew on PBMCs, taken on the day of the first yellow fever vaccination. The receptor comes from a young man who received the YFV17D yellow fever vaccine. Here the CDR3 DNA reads TGCAGTGCTAGTAGACAGGGACGGGAGACCCAGTACTTC. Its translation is CSASRQGRETQYF.